These 3 T cell receptor beta chains share one sample of origin, sequenced in a study of beta chain features in type 1 diabetes. Expressed TCRB transcripts were sequenced because the entire RNA isolate underwent reverse transcription. Clones were read by immunoSEQ multiplex PCR, and TCRdb kept only the in-frame ones, dropping some. Seen here are 350,000 to 400,000 clones, about 15% observed once, and the top ten hold about 0.018%. The material sequenced was naive CD4+ T cells from blood. The origin of the receptors is a woman between 18 and 30 years old in good health.

This clone turned up a few times. The chain employs TRBV29-1 and TRBJ1-1, with D possibly matching TRBD1 (6 bases). The CDR3 has 12 residues. Germline loops: CDR1 SQVTM, CDR2 ANQGSEA. V was clipped by 5 bases and J by 10 bases, with 17 bases between them. CDR3 amino acids: CSVRGGGQGAFF. Here the CDR3 DNA reads TGCAGCGTTAGAGGGGGGGGACAAGGAGCTTTCTTT. Drawing the rest from reference TRBV29-1 and TRBJ1-1, the complete variable domain is SAVISQKPSRDICQRGTSLTIQCQVDSQVTMMFWYRQQPGQSLTLIATANQGSEATYESGFVIDKFPISRPNLTFSTLTVSNMSPEDSSIYLCSVRGGGQGAFFGQGTRLTVV.

This clone was detected only a few times. The CDR3 spells CASSLTVGNEQFF. CDR3 sequence (DNA): TGTGCCAGCTCTTTGACAGTCGGGAATGAGCAGTTCTTC. The V and J genes are TRBV18 and TRBJ2-1; D is possibly TRBD1 (5 bases). The germline CDR1 and CDR2 sequences are KGHSH and LQKENI. The V end was cut by 6 bases, the J end by 7 bases, with 13 bases between. There are 13 residues in the CDR3.

This chain links TRBV4-2 with TRBJ2-3; 7 bases agree with TRBD2. Trimming cost V 0 bases and J 3 bases; bases outside gene matches: 15. The germline CDR1 and CDR2 sequences are LGHNA and YNFKEQ. The CDR3 contains 19 residues. This CDR3 reads CASSQDPGVGGSKTDTQYF. CDR3 nucleotides: TGTGCCAGCAGCCAAGATCCGGGTGTGGGCGGGAGCAAGACAGATACGCAGTATTTT.